This T cell receptor beta chain was observed in a study of identical twins. Whole-study findings and limits: Cord blood beta clonotypes that were abundant carried fewer insertions, and memory repertoires showed no such trend.

TCRdb analysed the 5' RACE reads with MiXCR anew, one entry per CDR3 protein. The top ten hold 4% to 4.5% of the sample, which has roughly 690,000 distinct CDR3 sequences, approximately 21% seen once. Only healthy Caucasians were enrolled as donors. With 1 base removed from V and 0 bases from J, the gap between germline ends came to 8 bases. There are 15 residues in the CDR3. Germline-derived CDR1 and CDR2 are PRHDT and FYEKMQ (reference sequence). This clonotype was recorded at least ten times. Its antigen is unknown. In addition, the sample was reused for a study of T cells expressing NK-cell markers.

The rearrangement uses TRBV13 and TRBJ2-3; D remains unclear. This sequence was found in a woman younger than 30 in good health. What was sequenced was PBMCs. Here the CDR3 reads CASSLVVLSTDTQYF. For the CDR3, the DNA is TGTGCCAGCAGCTTAGTAGTGCTGAGCACAGATACGCAGTATTTT. Filled out from reference TRBV13 and TRBJ2-3, the complete variable domain reads AAGVIQSPRHLIKEKRETATLKCYPIPRHDTVYWYQQGPGQDPQFLISFYEKMQSDKGSIPDRFSAQQFSDYHSELNMSSLELGDSALYFCASSLVVLSTDTQYFGPGTRLTVL.